A selection of T cell receptor beta chains follows, all from one sample in a study of blood T cell repertoires in COVID-19. Some clones are missing from TCRdb's copy, which holds only in-frame ones; the method was immunoSEQ multiplex PCR. The data contain over 150,000 clones, roughly 91% of them singletons. The sequencing sample was made of peripheral blood. Source of these receptors: a man aged 50-59 years who had recovered from COVID-19. CDR3s include the opening cysteine and the closing phenylalanine or tryptophan. A D gene is named only where the DNA matches it firmly. Expanded clones get a size class; other rows say once, few or many, or leave the size out.

TRBJ1-5,once,TRBV2,-,CASRRVGVGIPEYSNQPQHF,TGTGCCAGCAGGAGGGTGGGAGTCGGGATCCCGGAATATAGCAATCAGCCCCAGCATTTT
TRBJ2-2,-,TRBV5-1,-,CASSLDQGSINTGELFF,TGCGCCAGCAGCTTAGACCAGGGGAGTATCAACACCGGGGAGCTGTTTTTT
TRBJ2-7,-,TRBV4-1,-,CASSQAVRLNPYEQYF,TGCGCCAGCAGCCAAGCAGTTCGTCTCAACCCCTACGAGCAGTACTTC
TRBJ2-1,-,TRBV5-1,-,CASSADGGRVDNEQFF,TGCGCCAGCAGCGCGGACGGGGGGCGAGTCGACAATGAGCAGTTCTTC
TRBJ2-3,-,TRBV5-1,-,CASSSGTDTQYF,TGCGCCAGCAGTTCAGGGACAGATACGCAGTATTTT
TRBJ2-7,-,TRBV11-2,-,CASSLVTPTYEQYF,TGTGCCAGCAGCCTCGTGACACCAACCTACGAGCAGTACTTC
TRBJ1-2,-,TRBV19,TRBD1,CARLGGQGTGEGYTF,TGTGCCAGGCTCGGGGGACAGGGAACGGGTGAAGGCTACACCTTC
TRBJ1-1,-,TRBV19,TRBD1,CASTRGQFEAEAFF,TGTGCCAGTACCCGGGGACAGTTCGAGGCCGAAGCTTTCTTT
TRBJ2-1,-,TRBV19,-,CASASDRSSYNEQFF,TGTGCCAGTGCATCCGACAGGAGCTCCTACAATGAGCAGTTCTTC
TRBJ2-7,-,TRBV6-5,-,CASSYGLARDEQYF,TGTGCCAGCAGTTATGGCCTCGCCCGGGACGAGCAGTACTTC
TRBJ1-5,-,TRBV19,TRBD1,CASRTQGASNQPQHF,TGTGCCAGTAGAACCCAGGGGGCTAGCAATCAGCCCCAGCATTTT
TRBJ2-1,-,TRBV7-3,TRBD1,CASSSLSPGQGYNEQFF,TGTGCCAGCAGCTCCCTATCTCCGGGACAGGGCTACAATGAGCAGTTCTTC
TRBJ2-7,-,TRBV5-5,-,CASSLAIVSYEQYF,TGTGCCAGCAGCTTGGCCATAGTCTCCTACGAGCAGTACTTC
TRBJ2-5,-,TRBV19,-,CASSVNSIETQYF,TGTGCCAGTAGTGTAAATAGTATCGAGACCCAGTACTTC
TRBJ1-3,once,TRBV9,TRBD1,CASSPRGTGNSGNTIYF,TGTGCCAGCAGCCCGAGAGGGACAGGGAACTCTGGAAACACCATATATTTT
TRBJ2-3,-,TRBV18,TRBD2,CASSLRLAGGREDTQYF,TGTGCCAGCTCACTACGACTAGCGGGAGGTCGAGAAGATACGCAGTATTTT
TRBJ2-3,-,TRBV4-2,-,CASSHDSRLSTDTQYF,TGTGCCAGCAGCCACGATTCCAGACTTAGCACAGATACGCAGTATTTT
TRBJ1-4,-,TRBV6-1,TRBD1,CASSESTGQAEKLFF,TGTGCCAGCAGTGAATCGACAGGGCAAGCTGAAAAACTGTTTTTT
TRBJ1-4,-,TRBV7-2,TRBD1,CASSLVYRGEKLFF,TGTGCCAGCAGCTTAGTCTACAGGGGGGAAAAACTGTTTTTT
TRBJ2-7,-,TRBV6-5,TRBD1,CASSYAQGAIEQYF,TGTGCCAGCAGTTATGCACAGGGGGCAATCGAGCAGTACTTC
TRBJ1-2,few,TRBV28,TRBD1,CASMGQGGSRGGYTF,TGTGCCAGCATGGGACAGGGGGGTAGTCGTGGTGGCTACACCTTC
TRBJ1-5,few,TRBV3-1/TRBV3-2,-,CASSPSSGGNQPQHF,TGTGCCAGCAGCCCCTCCTCAGGGGGCAATCAGCCCCAGCATTTT
TRBJ2-1,once,TRBV7-3,TRBD1,CASRPPGTGDYNEQFF,TGTGCCAGCAGGCCTCCCGGGACAGGAGACTACAATGAGCAGTTCTTC
TRBJ1-5,-,TRBV6-2/TRBV6-3,-,CASSYPPRGEPQHF,TGTGCCAGCAGTTATCCCCCCCGGGGGGAGCCCCAGCATTTT
TRBJ1-5,-,TRBV7-9,-,CASSLAPGVYSNQPQHF,TGTGCCAGCAGCTTAGCCCCGGGAGTATATAGCAATCAGCCCCAGCATTTT
TRBJ1-1,-,TRBV6-6,-,CASSYPGLNTEAFF,TGTGCCAGCAGTTACCCGGGGTTGAACACTGAAGCTTTCTTT
TRBJ2-5,-,TRBV6-5,-,CASRLGYQETQYF,TGTGCCAGCAGACTAGGGTACCAAGAGACCCAGTACTTC